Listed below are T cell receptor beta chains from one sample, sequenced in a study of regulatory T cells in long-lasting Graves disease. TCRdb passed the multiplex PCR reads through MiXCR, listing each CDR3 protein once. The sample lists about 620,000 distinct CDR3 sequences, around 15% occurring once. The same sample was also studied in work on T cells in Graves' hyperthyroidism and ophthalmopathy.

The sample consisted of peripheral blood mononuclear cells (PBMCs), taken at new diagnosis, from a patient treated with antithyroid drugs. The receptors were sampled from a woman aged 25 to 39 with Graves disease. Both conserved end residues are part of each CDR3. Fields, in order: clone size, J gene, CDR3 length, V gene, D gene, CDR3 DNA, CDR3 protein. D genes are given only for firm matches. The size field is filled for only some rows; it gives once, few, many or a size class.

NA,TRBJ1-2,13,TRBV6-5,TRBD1,TGTGCCAGCAGTTACAGGGACAGGGCTGGCTACACCTTC,CASSYRDRAGYTF
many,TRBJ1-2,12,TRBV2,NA,TGTGCCAGCAGTGAAGCTCGCTATGGCTACACCTTC,CASSEARYGYTF
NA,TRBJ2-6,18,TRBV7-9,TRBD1,TGTGCCAGCAGCCCAGGACAGGGGGCTTTATCTGGGGCCAACGTCCTGACTTTC,CASSPGQGALSGANVLTF
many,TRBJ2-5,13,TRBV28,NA,TGTGCCAGCAGTTTATCCGGCGGGGAGACCCAGTACTTC,CASSLSGGETQYF
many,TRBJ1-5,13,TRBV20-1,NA,TGCAGTGCTAGAGGGGGGATAGATCAGCCCCAGCATTTT,CSARGGIDQPQHF
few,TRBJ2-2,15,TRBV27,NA,TGTGCCAGCAGTTTTTGGCTCGGGGGCACCGGGGAGCTGTTTTTT,CASSFWLGGTGELFF
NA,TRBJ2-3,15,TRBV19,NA,TGTGCCAGTAGTATAATCGGGCCCTCGGGAGATACGCAGTATTTT,CASSIIGPSGDTQYF
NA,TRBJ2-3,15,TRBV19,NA,TGTGCCAGTAGTATCGCCTTAATGTCCACAGATACGCAGTATTTT,CASSIALMSTDTQYF
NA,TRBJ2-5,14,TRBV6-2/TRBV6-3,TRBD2,TGTGCCAGCTGCCGGGGAGGGGATTCGGAGACCCAGTACTTC,CASCRGGDSETQYF
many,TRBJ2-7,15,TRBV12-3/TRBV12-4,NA,TGTGCCAGCACCCTCGCTAGCTGGAGTCGGAACGAGCAGTACTTC,CASTLASWSRNEQYF
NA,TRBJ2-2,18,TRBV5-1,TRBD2,TGCGCCAGCAGCTTAACGGCTAGCGGGACACCGAACACCGGGGAGCTGTTTTTT,CASSLTASGTPNTGELFF
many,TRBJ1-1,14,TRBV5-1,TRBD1,TGCGCCAGCAGCTTACAGGGGTGGGACACTGAAGCTTTCTTT,CASSLQGWDTEAFF
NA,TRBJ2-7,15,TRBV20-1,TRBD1,TGCAGTGCGGAAGGACCGGGACAGGGGGCCTACGAGCAGTACTTC,CSAEGPGQGAYEQYF
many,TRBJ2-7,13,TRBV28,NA,TGTGCCAGCAGTCCTTCGGACGTCTACGAGCAGTACTTC,CASSPSDVYEQYF
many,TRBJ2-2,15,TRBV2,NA,TGTGCCAGCACTCTAGCAGTGCGGGCGGGCGGGGAGCTGTTTTTT,CASTLAVRAGGELFF
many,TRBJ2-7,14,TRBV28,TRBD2,TGTGCCAGTAAACCGGAGCGGGAATCCTACGAGCAGTACTTC,CASKPERESYEQYF
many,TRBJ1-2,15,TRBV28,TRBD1,TGTGCCAGCAGTTTAAGACAGGGAAGTAACTATGGCTACACCTTC,CASSLRQGSNYGYTF
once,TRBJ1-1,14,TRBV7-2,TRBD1,TGTACCAGCAGTCCGACAGGGGGGAACACTGAAGCTTTCTTT,CTSSPTGGNTEAFF